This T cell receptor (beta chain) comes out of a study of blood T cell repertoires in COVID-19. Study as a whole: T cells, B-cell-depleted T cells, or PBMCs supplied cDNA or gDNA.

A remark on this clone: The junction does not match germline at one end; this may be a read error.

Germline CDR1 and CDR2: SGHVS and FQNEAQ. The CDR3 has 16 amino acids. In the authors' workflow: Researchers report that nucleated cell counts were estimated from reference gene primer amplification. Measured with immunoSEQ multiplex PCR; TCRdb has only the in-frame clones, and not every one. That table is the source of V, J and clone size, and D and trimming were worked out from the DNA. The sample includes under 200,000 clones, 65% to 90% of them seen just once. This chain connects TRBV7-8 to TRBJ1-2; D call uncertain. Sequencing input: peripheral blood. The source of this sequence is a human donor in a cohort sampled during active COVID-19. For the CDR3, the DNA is TGTGCCAGCAGTTTAGGACTGGACGGGAGCAAATATGGCTACACCTTC. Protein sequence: CASSLGLDGSKYGYTF.